This T cell receptor (beta chain) was captured in a study of Graves' ophthalmopathy and Graves' hyperthyroidism. This clonotype was counted a few times. Germline V gene lookup returns CDR1 SEHNR and CDR2 FQNEAQ (reference sequence). Trimming cost V 2 bases and J 15 bases; bases outside gene matches: 10. The CDR3 runs 13 residues. RNA transcripts were the template, and TCR beta CDR3 regions were amplified from them. Second-round multiplex PCR came after a first-round RT-PCR that employed HTBI primers. TCRdb independently ran MiXCR on the multiplex PCR reads; one entry per CDR3 protein. Seen here are approximately 540,000 distinct CDR3 sequences, about 40% observed once, and the top ten hold around 4.6%.

The chain is built from TRBV7-9 and TRBJ2-3, with TRBD2 matching 8 bases. The source is an adult man with Graves' hyperthyroidism. Material: peripheral blood or thyroid tissue (not recorded which). In nucleotides, the CDR3 is TGTGCCAGCAGCTTAACACAACGGGAGGGTCAATATTTT. The encoded protein is CASSLTQREGQYF.